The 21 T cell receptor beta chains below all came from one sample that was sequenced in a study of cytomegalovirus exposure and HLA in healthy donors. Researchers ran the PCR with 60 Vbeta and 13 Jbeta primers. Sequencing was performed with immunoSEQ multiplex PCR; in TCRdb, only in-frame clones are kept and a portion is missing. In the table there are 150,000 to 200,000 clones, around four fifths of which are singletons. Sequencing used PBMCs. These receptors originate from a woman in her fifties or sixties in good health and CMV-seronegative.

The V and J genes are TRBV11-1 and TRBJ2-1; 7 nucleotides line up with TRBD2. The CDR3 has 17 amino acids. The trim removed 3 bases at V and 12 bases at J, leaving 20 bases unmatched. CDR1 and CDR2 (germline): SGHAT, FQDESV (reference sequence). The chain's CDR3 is CASSFELQAGTLKGQFF. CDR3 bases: TGTGCCAGCAGCTTCGAATTACAAGCGGGAACACTTAAAGGGCAGTTCTTC.

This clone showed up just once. This chain's CDR3 is CASSLVGDRGNEQYF. The CDR3 DNA sequence: TGTGCCAGCAGCTTAGTAGGGGACAGGGGGAACGAGCAGTACTTC. The chain couples TRBV7-2 to TRBJ2-7, with 11 nucleotides matching TRBD1. CDR1 is SGHTA, CDR2 FQGNSA, per germline. The CDR3 consists of 15 residues. J gave up 5 bases and V 1 base, and 4 bases lay outside the gene matches.

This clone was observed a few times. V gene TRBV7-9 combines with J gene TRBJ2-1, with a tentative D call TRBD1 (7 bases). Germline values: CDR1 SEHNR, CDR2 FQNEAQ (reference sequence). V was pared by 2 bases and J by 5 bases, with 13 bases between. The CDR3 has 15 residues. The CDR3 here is CASSLQGGGNNEQFF. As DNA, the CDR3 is TGTGCCAGCAGCTTACAGGGGGGCGGGAACAATGAGCAGTTCTTC.

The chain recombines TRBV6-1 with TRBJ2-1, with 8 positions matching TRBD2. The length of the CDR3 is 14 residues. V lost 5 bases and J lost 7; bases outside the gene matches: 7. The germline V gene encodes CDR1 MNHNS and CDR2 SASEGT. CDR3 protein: CASSRGGLGNEQFF. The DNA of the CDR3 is TGTGCCAGCAGTCGGGGGGGCCTTGGGAATGAGCAGTTCTTC.

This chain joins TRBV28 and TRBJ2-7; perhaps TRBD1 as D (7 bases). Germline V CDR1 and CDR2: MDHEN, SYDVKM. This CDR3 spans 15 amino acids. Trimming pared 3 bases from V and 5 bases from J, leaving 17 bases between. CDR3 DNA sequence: TGTGCCAGCAGTTTGCCTACATCAGGGGGGAACGAGCAGTACTTC. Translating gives CASSLPTSGGNEQYF. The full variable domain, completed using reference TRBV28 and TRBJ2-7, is DVKVTQSSRYLVKRTGEKVFLECVQDMDHENMFWYRQDPGLGLRLIYFSYDVKMKEKGDIPEGYSVSREKKERFSLILESASTNQTSMYLCASSLPTSGGNEQYFGPGTRLTVT.

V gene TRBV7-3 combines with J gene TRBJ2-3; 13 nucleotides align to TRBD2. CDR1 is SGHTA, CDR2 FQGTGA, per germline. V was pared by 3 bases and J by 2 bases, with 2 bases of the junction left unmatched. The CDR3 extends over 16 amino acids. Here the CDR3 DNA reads TGTGCCAGCAGCTTCGGGACTAGCGGGGCCACAGATACGCAGTATTTT. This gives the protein CASSFGTSGATDTQYF.

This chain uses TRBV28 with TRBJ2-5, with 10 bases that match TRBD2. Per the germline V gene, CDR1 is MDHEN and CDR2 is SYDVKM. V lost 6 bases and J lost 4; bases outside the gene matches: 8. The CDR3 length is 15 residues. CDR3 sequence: CASRAGTSAGETQYF. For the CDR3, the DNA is TGTGCCAGCAGAGCCGGGACTAGCGCCGGAGAGACCCAGTACTTC.

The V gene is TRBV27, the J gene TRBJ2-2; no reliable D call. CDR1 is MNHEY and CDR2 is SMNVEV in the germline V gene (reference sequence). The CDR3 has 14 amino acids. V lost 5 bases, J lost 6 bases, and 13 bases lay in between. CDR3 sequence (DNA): TGTGCCAGCAGTCCCCCCGTTCGAGCCGGGGAGCTGTTTTTT. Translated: CASSPPVRAGELFF.

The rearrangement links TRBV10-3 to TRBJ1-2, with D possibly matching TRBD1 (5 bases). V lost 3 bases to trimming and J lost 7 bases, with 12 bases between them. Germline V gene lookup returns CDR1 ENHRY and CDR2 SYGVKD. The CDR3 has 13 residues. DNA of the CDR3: TGTGCCATCAGTGATTGGCAGGGCTCTGGCTACACCTTC. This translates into CAISDWQGSGYTF.

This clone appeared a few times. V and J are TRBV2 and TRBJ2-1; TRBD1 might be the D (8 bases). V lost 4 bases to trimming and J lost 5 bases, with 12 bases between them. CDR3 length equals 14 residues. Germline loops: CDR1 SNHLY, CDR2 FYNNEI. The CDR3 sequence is CASSGTGGDNEQFF. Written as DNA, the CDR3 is TGTGCCAGCAGTGGAACAGGGGGGGACAATGAGCAGTTCTTC.

DNA for the CDR3: TGTGCCAGCAGCTTAGCCAGCGGGGGGCCCCAGTACTTC. This sequence encodes CASSLASGGPQYF. The chain employs TRBV7-7 and TRBJ2-5; 9 bases are a match to TRBD2. V trimming: 0 bases; J trimming: 9 bases; junction bases outside the gene matches: 2. The CDR3 sequence is 13 residues long. Germline V lookup: CDR1 SSHAT, CDR2 FNYEAQ (reference sequence).

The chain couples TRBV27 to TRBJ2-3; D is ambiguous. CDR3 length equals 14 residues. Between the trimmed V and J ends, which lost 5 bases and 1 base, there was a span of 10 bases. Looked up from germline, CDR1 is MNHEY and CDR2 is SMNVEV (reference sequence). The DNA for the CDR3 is TGTGCCAGCAGTCTAGAACGAGGCACAGATACGCAGTATTTT. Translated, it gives CASSLERGTDTQYF.

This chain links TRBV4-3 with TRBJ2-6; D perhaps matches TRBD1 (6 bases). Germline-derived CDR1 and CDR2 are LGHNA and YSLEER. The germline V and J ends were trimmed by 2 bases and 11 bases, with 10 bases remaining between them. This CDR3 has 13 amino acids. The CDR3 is CASSQQAGDVLTF. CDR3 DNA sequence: TGCGCCAGCAGCCAACAGGCAGGGGACGTCCTGACTTTC.

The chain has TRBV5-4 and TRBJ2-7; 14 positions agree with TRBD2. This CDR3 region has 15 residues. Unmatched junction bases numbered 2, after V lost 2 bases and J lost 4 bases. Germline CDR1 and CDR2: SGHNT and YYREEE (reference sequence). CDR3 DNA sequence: TGTGCCAGCAGCTTCGGACTAGCGGGAGGATACGAGCAGTACTTC. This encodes CASSFGLAGGYEQYF.

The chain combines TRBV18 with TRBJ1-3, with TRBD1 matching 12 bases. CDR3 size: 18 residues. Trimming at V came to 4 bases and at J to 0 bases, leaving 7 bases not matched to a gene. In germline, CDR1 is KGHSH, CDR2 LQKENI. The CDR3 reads CASSLQGTGGPSGNTIYF. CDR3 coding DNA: TGTGCCAGCTCACTACAAGGGACAGGGGGCCCCTCTGGAAACACCATATATTTT.

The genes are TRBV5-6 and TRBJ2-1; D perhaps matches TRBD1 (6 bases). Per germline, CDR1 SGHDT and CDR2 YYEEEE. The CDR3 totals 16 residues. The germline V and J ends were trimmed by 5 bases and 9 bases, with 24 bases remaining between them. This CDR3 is CASRSNLGTSYTEQFF. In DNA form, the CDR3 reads TGTGCCAGCAGGTCCAACCTAGGGACATCATATACTGAGCAGTTCTTC.

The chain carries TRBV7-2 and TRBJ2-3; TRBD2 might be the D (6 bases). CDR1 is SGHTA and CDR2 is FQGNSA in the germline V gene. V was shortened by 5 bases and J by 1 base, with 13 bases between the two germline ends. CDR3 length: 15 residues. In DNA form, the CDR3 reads TGTGCCAGCAGCGACGCGGGGTTACGCACAGATACGCAGTATTTT. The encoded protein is CASSDAGLRTDTQYF.

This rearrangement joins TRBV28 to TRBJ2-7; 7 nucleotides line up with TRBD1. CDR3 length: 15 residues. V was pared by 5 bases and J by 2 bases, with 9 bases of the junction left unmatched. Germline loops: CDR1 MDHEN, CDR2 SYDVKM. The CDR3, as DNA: TGTGCCAGCAGTCACCGAAGGGGGCCGGCCTACGAGCAGTACTTC. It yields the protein CASSHRRGPAYEQYF.

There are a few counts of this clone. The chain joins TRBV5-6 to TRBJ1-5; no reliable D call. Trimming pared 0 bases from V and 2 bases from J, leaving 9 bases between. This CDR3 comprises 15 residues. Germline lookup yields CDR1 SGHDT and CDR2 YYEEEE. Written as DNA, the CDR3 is TGTGCCAGCAGCTTGGCCATGGCAGGCAATCAGCCCCAGCATTTT. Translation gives CASSLAMAGNQPQHF.

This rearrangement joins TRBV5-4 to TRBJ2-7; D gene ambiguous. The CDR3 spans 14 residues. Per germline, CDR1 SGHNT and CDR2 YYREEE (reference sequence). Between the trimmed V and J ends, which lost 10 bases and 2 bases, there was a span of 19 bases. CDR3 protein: CAPPSSTSTYEQYF. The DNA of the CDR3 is TGTGCCCCACCTTCGTCTACTTCGACCTACGAGCAGTACTTC.

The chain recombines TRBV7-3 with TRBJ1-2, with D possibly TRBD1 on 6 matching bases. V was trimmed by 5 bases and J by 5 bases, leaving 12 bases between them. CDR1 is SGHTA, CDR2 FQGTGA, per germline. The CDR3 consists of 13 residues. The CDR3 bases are TGTGCCAGCAGCCCAGGGGAAGCTTATGGCTACACCTTC. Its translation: CASSPGEAYGYTF. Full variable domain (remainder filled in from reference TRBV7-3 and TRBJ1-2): GAGVSQTPSNKVTEKGKYVELRCDPISGHTALYWYRQSLGQGPEFLIYFQGTGAADDSGLPNDRFFAVRPEGSVSTLKIQRTERGDSAVYLCASSPGEAYGYTFGSGTRLTVV.